There are many counts of the clone carrying this T cell receptor (beta chain). Antigen unknown. Each CDR3 protein is one row after TCRdb ran MiXCR on the multiplex PCR reads. The repertoire holds about 180,000 distinct CDR3 sequences, with 30% to 35% as singletons. This sample stems from a study of breast tumors, draining lymph nodes, adjacent tissues. The study, taken as a whole, reports: Most tumor T cells seemingly derive from lymph node, then expand in tumor. Tumors had less TCR diversity than lymph nodes, more than nontumor tissue.

Germline loops: CDR1 MNHEY, CDR2 SVGAGI. V lost 2 bases and J 2 bases, leaving 10 bases between the germline ends. This CDR3 has 14 residues. Samples came from axillary lymph nodes draining the breast cancer. Material for sequencing was axillary lymph node tissue. This chain uses TRBV6-5 with TRBJ2-7; the D gene is possibly TRBD1 (7 bases). The receptor was isolated from a female donor with breast cancer. Some clones in this sample may be carry-over from other donors' samples. The CDR3 reads CASSYGGTAYEQYF. CDR3 sequence (DNA): TGTGCCAGCAGTTACGGCGGGACAGCCTACGAGCAGTACTTC.